This T cell receptor (beta chain) was recovered during a study of patients and donors after allogeneic stem cell transplantation (dated by TCRdb to 2018 to 2021). Note on this clonotype: This clone's antigen is unknown. No much larger clone is present one base from it, and per-base qualities are unavailable.

Taken from cysteine to phenylalanine, the CDR3 has 14 residues. CDR3 DNA is the only sequence kept; it has 42 bases, read in frame from the first base. At the junction V is shortened by 3 bases and J by 2 bases, with 6 bases in between. As encoded in the germline V gene, CDR1 is SGDLS while CDR2 is YYNGEE. The method was RT-PCR. The sequencer listed for this sample is NextSeq 550. The public reads were reanalyzed by TCRdb: fastp trimming at Q25, MiXCR alignment, in-frame beta chains only. Each record represents a unique CDR3 protein, reported with the most common genes and DNA among its rows. Across this sample there are roughly 940,000 distinct CDR3 sequences, with approximately 18% seen only once. 5% to 6.5% of the sample is held by the ten biggest clonotypes.

In this chain, TRBV9 is recombined with TRBJ2-6; a tentative D call is TRBD1 (5 bases match). Material: blood, either unsorted or a sorted T cell fraction (not recorded which). The TCR sequence derives from a human donor who was either an allogeneic HSCT recipient or a stem cell or donor lymphocyte infusion donor (not recorded which). It is not recorded whose cells these are; they may come from a transplant donor. The nucleotide sequence is TGTGCCAGCAGCGCAGGGCCTGGGGCCAACGTCCTGACTTTC. Its protein product is CASSAGPGANVLTF.